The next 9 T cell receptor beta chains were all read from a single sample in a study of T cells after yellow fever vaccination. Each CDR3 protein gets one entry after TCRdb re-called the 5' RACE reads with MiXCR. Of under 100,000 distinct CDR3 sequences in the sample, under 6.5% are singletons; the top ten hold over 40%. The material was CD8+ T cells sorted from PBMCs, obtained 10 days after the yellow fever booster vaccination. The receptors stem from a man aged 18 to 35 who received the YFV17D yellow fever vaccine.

In DNA, the CDR3 is TGTGCCAGCAGTTTAGTAGAAAGCAATCAGCCCCAGCATTTT. This translates into CASSLVESNQPQHF. The J gene is TRBJ1-5, the V gene TRBV12-3 or TRBV12-4; no definite D call. The CDR3 covers 14 residues. V was clipped by 1 base and J by 1 base, with 5 bases between them.

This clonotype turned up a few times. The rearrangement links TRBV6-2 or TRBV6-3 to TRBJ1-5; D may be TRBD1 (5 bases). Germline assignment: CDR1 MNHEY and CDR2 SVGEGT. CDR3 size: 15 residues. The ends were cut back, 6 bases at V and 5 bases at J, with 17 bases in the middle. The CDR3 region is CASSSRGGDYQPQHF. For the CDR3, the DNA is TGTGCCAGCAGCTCAAGGGGCGGAGATTATCAGCCCCAGCATTTT.

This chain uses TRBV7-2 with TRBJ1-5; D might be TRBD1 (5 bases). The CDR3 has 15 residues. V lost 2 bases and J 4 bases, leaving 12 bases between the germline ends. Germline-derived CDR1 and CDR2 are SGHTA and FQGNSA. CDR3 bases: TGTGCCAGCAGCTTAATCGGTGGGGGAAATCAGCCCCAGCATTTT. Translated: CASSLIGGGNQPQHF.

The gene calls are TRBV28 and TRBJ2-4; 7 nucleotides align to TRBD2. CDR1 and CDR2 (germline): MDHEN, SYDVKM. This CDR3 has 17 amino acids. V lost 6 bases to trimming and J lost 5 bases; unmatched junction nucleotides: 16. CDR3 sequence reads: CASSPRGEEYHENIQYF. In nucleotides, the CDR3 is TGTGCCAGCAGCCCACGGGGGGAAGAATACCACGAAAACATTCAGTACTTC. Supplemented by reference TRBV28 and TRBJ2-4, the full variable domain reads DVKVTQSSRYLVKRTGEKVFLECVQDMDHENMFWYRQDPGLGLRLIYFSYDVKMKEKGDIPEGYSVSREKKERFSLILESASTNQTSMYLCASSPRGEEYHENIQYFGAGTRLSVL.

CDR3 in amino acids: CASSWQGPVDTQYF. Here the CDR3 DNA reads TGCGCCAGCAGCTGGCAGGGCCCAGTGGATACGCAGTATTTT. The V gene is TRBV5-1, the J gene TRBJ2-3, with D perhaps TRBD1 (5 bases). The CDR3 consists of 14 residues. The germline V and J ends were trimmed by 3 bases and 6 bases, with 14 bases remaining between them. The germline V gene encodes CDR1 SGHRS and CDR2 YFSETQ.

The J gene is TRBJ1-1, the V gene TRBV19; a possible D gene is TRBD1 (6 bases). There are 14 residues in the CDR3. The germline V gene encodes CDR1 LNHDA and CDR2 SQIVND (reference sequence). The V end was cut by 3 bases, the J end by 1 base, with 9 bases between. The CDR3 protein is CASSIRQENTEAFF. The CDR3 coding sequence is TGTGCCAGTAGTATCCGACAGGAGAACACTGAAGCTTTCTTT.

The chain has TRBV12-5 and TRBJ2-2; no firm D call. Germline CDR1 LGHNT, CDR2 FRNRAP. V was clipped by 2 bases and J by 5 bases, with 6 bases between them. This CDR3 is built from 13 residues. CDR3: CASGLTGTGELFF. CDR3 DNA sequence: TGTGCTAGTGGTTTGACTGGAACCGGGGAGCTGTTTTTT.

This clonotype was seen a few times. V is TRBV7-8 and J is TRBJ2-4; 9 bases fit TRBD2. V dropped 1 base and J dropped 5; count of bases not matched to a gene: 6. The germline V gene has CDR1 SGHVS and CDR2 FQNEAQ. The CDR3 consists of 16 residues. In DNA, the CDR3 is TGTGCCAGCAGCTTAGGTAGCGGGGGCCTTCAAAACATTCAGTACTTC. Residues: CASSLGSGGLQNIQYF.

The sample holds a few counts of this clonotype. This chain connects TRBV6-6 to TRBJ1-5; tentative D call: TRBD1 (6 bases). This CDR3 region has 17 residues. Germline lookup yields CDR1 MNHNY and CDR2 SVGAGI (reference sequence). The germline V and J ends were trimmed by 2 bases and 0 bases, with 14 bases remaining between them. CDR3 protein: CASSYVGGPYSNQPQHF. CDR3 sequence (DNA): TGTGCCAGCAGTTACGTAGGGGGGCCCTATAGCAATCAGCCCCAGCATTTT.